The sequence of this T cell receptor beta chain was determined in a study of beta chain features in type 1 diabetes. With V trimmed by 0 bases and J by 1 base, 5 bases remained unmatched. CDR3 length: 17 amino acids. CDR1 is LGHNA, CDR2 YNFKEQ, per germline. The isolated RNA, all of it, was reverse transcribed, so expressed TCRB transcripts were what got sequenced. Here immunoSEQ multiplex PCR was the method, and the copy in TCRdb shows in-frame clones only, minus some. The repertoire holds approximately 40,000 clones, with about 50% as singletons. Using CD45RO/CCR7/CD25/CD127/CD95/CD27, CD4+ naive, central memory, regulatory and stem cell-like memory cells were sorted.

The sample was stem cell memory CD4+ T cells from blood. The origin of this receptor is a woman in her thirties in good health. The chain joins TRBV4-2 to TRBJ2-3, with 9 bases lining up with TRBD2. The CDR3: CASSQDLAGVGTDTQYF. The CDR3 DNA reads as TGTGCCAGCAGCCAAGATTTAGCGGGAGTCGGCACAGATACGCAGTATTTT.